These 17 T cell receptor beta chains were all obtained from the same sample, sequenced in a study of T-cell reconstitution after alpha-beta-depleted transplantation in children. Library preparation (for TCRbeta) was performed with unique molecular identifiers. MiXCR, applied by TCRdb to the PCR reads, yields one record per CDR3 protein. The sample has approximately 520,000 distinct CDR3 sequences, about 33% seen once. Sequenced here: PBMCs from the stem cell graft donor, sampled from the stem cell graft. These receptors were taken from a human donor who donated a stem cell graft to a child with aplastic anemia.

This chain links TRBV6-2 or TRBV6-3 with TRBJ2-1; unclear D gene. The CDR3 is 11 residues long. V lost 1 base to trimming and J lost 10 bases, with 5 bases between them. Germline V lookup: CDR1 MNHEY, CDR2 SVGEGT. The CDR3, as DNA: TGTGCCAGCAGTTACTATGTGGAGCAGTTCTTC. Protein: CASSYYVEQFF.

This clonotype was seen a handful of times. The chain links TRBV5-5 to TRBJ2-5; D remains ambiguous. From germline, CDR1 is SGHKS and CDR2 YYEKEE (reference sequence). V was cut by 1 base and J by 5 bases, with 18 bases left in between. The CDR3 spans 16 residues. This chain's CDR3 is CASSLISVNGRETQYF. The CDR3 DNA follows: TGTGCCAGCAGCTTGATCTCAGTGAACGGTCGGGAGACCCAGTACTTC.

This clonotype has more than one count but fewer than ten. J is TRBJ2-7 and V is TRBV4-3, with TRBD1 matching 11 bases. Per the germline V gene, CDR1 is LGHNA and CDR2 is YSLEER. Germline trimming cut 4 bases from V and 2 bases from J; bases unmatched to any gene: 10. CDR3 size: 17 residues. This chain's CDR3 is CASSLEPLGQGAYEQYF. CDR3 DNA sequence: TGCGCCAGCAGCCTAGAACCGTTGGGACAGGGGGCCTACGAGCAGTACTTC.

This clonotype was detected a few times. V is TRBV5-1 and J is TRBJ1-2; the D gene is possibly TRBD1 (6 bases). Germline values: CDR1 SGHRS, CDR2 YFSETQ. The CDR3 sequence is 13 residues long. Trimming cost V 0 bases and J 8 bases, with 11 bases left between them. The CDR3 reads CASSLGQVGGYTF. The CDR3, as DNA: TGCGCCAGCAGCTTGGGACAGGTGGGAGGCTACACCTTC.

The rearrangement joins TRBV4-2 to TRBJ1-2, with TRBD1 matching over 7 bases. The germline V gene encodes CDR1 LGHNA and CDR2 YNFKEQ. V shed 4 bases, J shed 4 bases, and the junction held 9 bases outside the gene matches. The CDR3 length is 15 residues. The CDR3 is CASSPDQGGLYGYTF. DNA of the CDR3: TGTGCCAGCAGCCCCGACCAGGGGGGACTCTATGGCTACACCTTC.

The rearrangement uses TRBV27 and TRBJ2-5; 9 nucleotides align to TRBD1. Germline assignment: CDR1 MNHEY and CDR2 SMNVEV (reference sequence). CDR3 length: 14 residues. Germline trimming cut 8 bases from V and 5 bases from J; bases unmatched to any gene: 9. DNA for the CDR3: TGTGCCAGCGCGGACAGGGGCATGAGGGAGACCCAGTACTTC. Translating it yields CASADRGMRETQYF.

This clonotype has just a few counts. The chain recombines TRBV12-3 or TRBV12-4 with TRBJ1-5; the D is unclear. Trimming shortened V by 7 bases and J by 2 bases, and 15 bases separated the two germline ends. The CDR3 length is 15 residues. The CDR3 is CASTLDPAGNQPQHF. The DNA for the CDR3 is TGTGCCAGCACCCTTGACCCGGCGGGCAATCAGCCCCAGCATTTT.

This clonotype was recorded a few times. This rearrangement joins TRBV18 to TRBJ1-1; no definite D call. V shed 3 bases and J shed 2 bases, with 10 bases lying between them. CDR1 is KGHSH and CDR2 is LQKENI in the germline V gene. The CDR3 covers 14 residues. The CDR3 nucleotides read TGTGCCAGCTCACCTGTTGGGATTAACACTGAAGCTTTCTTT. Protein: CASSPVGINTEAFF. Looking up the rest from reference TRBV18 and TRBJ1-1 gives the full variable domain: NAGVMQNPRHLVRRRGQEARLRCSPMKGHSHVYWYRQLPEEGLKFMVYLQKENIIDESGMPKERFSAEFPKEGPSILRIQQVVRGDSAAYFCASSPVGINTEAFFGQGTRLTVV.

The chain is built from TRBV30 and TRBJ2-7, with D unclear. Germline CDR1 GTSNPN, CDR2 SVGIG (reference sequence). Trimming cost V 5 bases and J 2 bases, with 10 bases left between them. CDR3 length: 12 amino acids. As DNA, the CDR3 is TGTGCCTGGGGAGACACGGCCTACGAGCAGTACTTC. Translated, it gives CAWGDTAYEQYF. Full variable domain (remainder filled in from reference TRBV30 and TRBJ2-7): SQTIHQWPATLVQPVGSPLSLECTVEGTSNPNLYWYRQAAGRGLQLLFYSVGIGQISSEVPQNLSASRPQDRQFILSSKKLLLSDSGFYLCAWGDTAYEQYFGPGTRLTVT.

This clonotype has only a few counts. The chain joins TRBV29-1 to TRBJ2-5, with D perhaps being TRBD1 or TRBD2 (5 bases each). The CDR3 is 14 residues long. CDR1 and CDR2 from the germline V gene are SQVTM and ANQGSEA. V was clipped by 8 bases and J by 4 bases, with 20 bases between them. This CDR3 reads CSLTRGGGGETQYF. Here the CDR3 DNA reads TGCAGCCTGACGAGGGGTGGGGGTGGAGAGACCCAGTACTTC.

This clonotype was counted between two and nine times. The chain has TRBV5-1 and TRBJ1-1; D is unclear. Germline V gives CDR1 SGHRS, CDR2 YFSETQ. The CDR3 sequence is 14 residues long. V was shortened by 1 base and J by 1 base, with 8 bases between the two germline ends. The CDR3 DNA is TGCGCCAGCAGCTTGCCACGACGGAACACTGAAGCTTTCTTT. It codes for CASSLPRRNTEAFF. Full variable domain (missing parts from reference TRBV5-1 and TRBJ1-1): KAGVTQTPRYLIKTRGQQVTLSCSPISGHRSVSWYQQTPGQGLQFLFEYFSETQRNKGNFPGRFSGRQFSNSRSEMNVSTLELGDSALYLCASSLPRRNTEAFFGQGTRLTVV.

This chain connects TRBV5-1 to TRBJ1-1, with 7 bases aligning to TRBD1. Unmatched junction bases numbered 12, after V lost 2 bases and J lost 8 bases. In germline, CDR1 is SGHRS, CDR2 YFSETQ. This CDR3 has 15 amino acids. The CDR3: CASSFRQGPGSEAFF. Here the CDR3 DNA reads TGCGCCAGCAGCTTTAGACAGGGCCCGGGGTCGGAAGCTTTCTTT.

This clonotype turned up a few times. The V and J genes are TRBV6-4 and TRBJ2-7; perhaps TRBD2 as D (6 bases). V shed 6 bases and J shed 4 bases, with 10 bases lying between them. Germline CDR1 MRHNA, CDR2 SNTAGT. CDR3 length equals 12 residues. CDR3 region: CASRRDSYEQYV. CDR3 bases: TGTGCCAGCAGGCGGGACTCTTACGAGCAGTACGTC.

The CDR3 reads CSAREGTATDTQYF. The CDR3 DNA follows: TGCAGTGCTAGAGAAGGGACGGCGACAGATACGCAGTATTTT. This chain connects TRBV20-1 to TRBJ2-3; D may be TRBD1 or TRBD2 (5 bases each). The CDR3 is 14 amino acids. V was trimmed by 0 bases and J by 3 bases, leaving 10 bases between them. Germline V lookup: CDR1 DFQATT, CDR2 SNEGSKA (reference sequence).

The J gene is TRBJ2-7, the V gene TRBV5-8; 9 positions agree with TRBD1. V trimming: 5 bases; J trimming: 2 bases; junction bases outside the gene matches: 14. CDR1 is SGHTS and CDR2 is YDEGEE in the germline V gene. The CDR3 contains 17 residues. CDR3 in amino acids: CASSRTGVGLPTYEQYV. CDR3 sequence (DNA): TGTGCCAGCAGTCGGACAGGGGTGGGACTTCCAACCTACGAGCAGTACGTC.

This clonotype was seen only a few times. The chain has TRBV5-1 and TRBJ2-2, with 11 nucleotides matching TRBD1. CDR3 length: 15 amino acids. In germline, CDR1 is SGHRS, CDR2 YFSETQ. V was clipped by 4 bases and J by 4 bases; unmatched bases: 3. CDR3 amino acids: CASSRTGGSTGELFF. In DNA, the CDR3 is TGCGCCAGCAGCCGGACAGGGGGCTCCACCGGGGAGCTGTTTTTT. Supplemented by reference TRBV5-1 and TRBJ2-2, the full variable domain reads KAGVTQTPRYLIKTRGQQVTLSCSPISGHRSVSWYQQTPGQGLQFLFEYFSETQRNKGNFPGRFSGRQFSNSRSEMNVSTLELGDSALYLCASSRTGGSTGELFFGEGSRLTVL.

The chain combines TRBV14 with TRBJ2-3, with 8 nucleotides matching TRBD1. V shed 6 bases and J 4 bases; nucleotides not matched to a gene: 9. The CDR3 has 15 amino acids. Germline lookup yields CDR1 SGHDN and CDR2 FVKESK. DNA of the CDR3: TGTGCCAGCAGTCCCGGGACAGGACATGCAGATACGCAGTATTTT. Encoded protein: CASSPGTGHADTQYF.